A selection of T cell receptor beta chains follows, all from one sample in a study of blood T cell repertoires in COVID-19. Clones were sequenced by immunoSEQ multiplex PCR, and TCRdb holds only the in-frame ones, with some missing. The table has some 330,000 clones, roughly 90% seen once. Sequencing was carried out using peripheral blood. The receptors shown here come from a young woman with COVID-19, enrolled during active disease. Both conserved end residues are part of each CDR3. D genes are given only for firm matches. Expanded clones get a size class; other rows say once, few or many, or leave the size out.

TRBV6-2/TRBV6-3	TRBJ2-1	once	.	TGTGCCAGCAGTTACGAGCACAATGAGCAGTTCTTC	CASSYEHNEQFF
TRBV6-2/TRBV6-3	TRBJ1-5	.	.	TGTGCCAGCAGTATGACAAAATCGGGGAATCAGCCCCAGCATTTT	CASSMTKSGNQPQHF
TRBV28	TRBJ1-3	.	.	TGTGCCAGCAGTGACAGACGAAACACCATATATTTT	CASSDRRNTIYF
TRBV6-1	TRBJ2-5	.	.	TGTGCCAGCAGTGAAGGAGGGTACCAAGAGACCCAGTACTTC	CASSEGGYQETQYF
TRBV30	TRBJ1-6	.	.	TGTGCCTGGAGTGTACAAAACCAGTCACCCCTCCACTTT	CAWSVQNQSPLHF
TRBV7-9	TRBJ2-1	.	.	TGTGCCAGCGGGCGGAGGGCCTACAATGAGCAGTTCTTC	CASGRRAYNEQFF
TRBV4-1	TRBJ1-6	.	TRBD1	TGCGCCAGCAGCCAAGACGGAGGACAGGGAAATTCACCCCTCCACTTT	CASSQDGGQGNSPLHF
TRBV5-1	TRBJ2-1	few	.	TGCGCCAGCACCCTCCTGGGGGGAAGCTCCTACAATGAGCAGTTCTTC	CASTLLGGSSYNEQFF
TRBV4-2	TRBJ2-5	.	TRBD1	TGTGCCAGCAGCCTCCGGGACAGGGATCAAGAGACCCAGTACTTC	CASSLRDRDQETQYF
TRBV4-1	TRBJ1-3	.	.	TGCGCCAGCAGCCAAGATGGAGCATACTCTGGAAACACCATATATTTT	CASSQDGAYSGNTIYF
TRBV25-1	TRBJ2-2	few	TRBD2	TGTGCCAGCAGTTGGGGAGGGGAAACCGGGGAGCTGTTTTTT	CASSWGGETGELFF
TRBV2	TRBJ2-3	.	.	TGTGCCAGCAGTGACGAAGCGGCGTATACGCAGTATTTT	CASSDEAAYTQYF
TRBV7-2	TRBJ2-2	few	TRBD2	TGTGCCAGCAGCTCCTCCATGGTAGCGGGGGGGCAAGGTGCCGGGGAGCTGTTTTTT	CASSSSMVAGGQGAGELFF
TRBV6-5	TRBJ1-5	once	TRBD1	TGTGCCAGCAGAGGGGACAGGGGGAGCAATCAGCCCCAGCATTTT	CASRGDRGSNQPQHF
TRBV6-5	TRBJ1-5	once	.	TGTGCCAGCAGTTACTATTTTCCGGGCAATCAGCCCCAGCATTTT	CASSYYFPGNQPQHF
TRBV11-2	TRBJ1-5	.	.	TGTGCCAGCAGCAAACAGGGTACTAATCAGCCCCAGCATTTT	CASSKQGTNQPQHF
TRBV7-6	TRBJ1-2	.	TRBD1	TGTGCCAGCAGCTTCCATAGCGGACAGGGCGATGGCTACACCTTC	CASSFHSGQGDGYTF
TRBV3-1/TRBV3-2	TRBJ2-7	.	.	TGTGCCAGCAGCGTTAACAGGGAACCTGGGAGTGAGCAGTACTTC	CASSVNREPGSEQYF
TRBV7-9	TRBJ2-2	.	.	TGTGCCAGCAGCTTAAGGGGCTTTAACACCGGGGAGCTGTTTTTT	CASSLRGFNTGELFF
TRBV25-1	TRBJ1-2	.	TRBD1	TGTGCCAGCAGTGGGTCTCGACAGGGACTTTACTATGGCTACACCTTC	CASSGSRQGLYYGYTF
TRBV3-1/TRBV3-2	TRBJ1-1	.	.	TGTGCCAGCAGCCAGAGACAGACCATGAACACTGAAGCTTTCTTT	CASSQRQTMNTEAFF
TRBV7-2	TRBJ2-5	.	TRBD2	TGTGCCAGCAGCTTAGGGAATTTAGCGGGGGGCACGCAAGAGACCCAGTACTTC	CASSLGNLAGGTQETQYF
TRBV28	TRBJ2-4	.	TRBD1	TGTGCCAGCAGTTTTACGGGACAGGGGGGCAAAAACATTCAGTACTTC	CASSFTGQGGKNIQYF
TRBV6-1	TRBJ1-5	.	TRBD1	TGTGCCAGCAGTGAGAGGGGGCGTGAGGAACAGCCCCAGCATTTT	CASSERGREEQPQHF
TRBV19	TRBJ1-2	.	TRBD1	TGTGCCAGTTCCCGAGGGGACAGGAGATATGGCTACACCTTC	CASSRGDRRYGYTF
TRBV5-6	TRBJ1-4	.	.	TGTGCCAGCAGCTTGGGGGCAGCCCGGACAGCGCTTAATGAAAAACTGTTTTTT	CASSLGAARTALNEKLFF
TRBV4-1	TRBJ1-2	.	TRBD1	TGCGCCAGCAGCCTAGGGACAGGGCTGGATGGCTACACCTTC	CASSLGTGLDGYTF
TRBV5-1	TRBJ2-3	.	TRBD2	TGCGCCAGCAGCGAAACTAGCGGGGGGGCTACAGATACGCAGTATTTT	CASSETSGGATDTQYF
TRBV6-5	TRBJ1-5	once	TRBD1	TGTGCCAGCAGAAGGACAGGGACTAGCAATCAGCCCCAGCATTTT	CASRRTGTSNQPQHF
TRBV19	TRBJ2-5	.	TRBD1	TGTGCCAGTAGTGGCGACAGGGGGCGGGAGACCCAGTACTTC	CASSGDRGRETQYF
TRBV10-1	TRBJ1-2	.	.	TGCGCCAGCACGGCAGGGTCCTGTTATGGCTACACCTTC	CASTAGSCYGYTF
TRBV30	TRBJ2-5	.	.	TGTGCCTGGACAGGAGGAGAGACCCAGTACTTC	CAWTGGETQYF
TRBV9	TRBJ2-2	.	TRBD2	TGTGCCAGCAGCGCCGGACTAGTGACCGGGGAGCTGTTTTTT	CASSAGLVTGELFF
TRBV7-9	TRBJ2-2	.	TRBD2	TGTGCCAGCAGCGAGGGACCTAGCGGGGGGGCTCGCGGGGAGCTGTTTTTT	CASSEGPSGGARGELFF
TRBV6-6	TRBJ2-1	.	TRBD1	TGTGCCAGCAGCCTCGGACAGGACAATGAGCAGTTCTTC	CASSLGQDNEQFF
TRBV7-7	TRBJ2-1	.	.	TGTGCTAGCGGCTCCGAGTTCCGGGGCAGGGGTGAGCAGTTCTTC	CASGSEFRGRGEQFF
TRBV11-2	TRBJ2-5	once	.	TGTGCCAGCAGCTTAGCACCTCGGGAGACCCAGTACTTC	CASSLAPRETQYF
TRBV2	TRBJ1-2	many	.	TGTGCCAGCAGTGAAGAGGGAGGGTACGGCTACACCTTC	CASSEEGGYGYTF
TRBV7-8	TRBJ2-3	.	TRBD2	TGTGCCATTACCTTTGGGCGGGGGACAGATACGCAGTATTTT	CAITFGRGTDTQYF
TRBV6-6	TRBJ1-4	.	TRBD1	TGTGCCAGCAGTCCGCGGGGACAGGGGGCGCTCGGTGAAAAACTGTTTTTT	CASSPRGQGALGEKLFF
TRBV7-9	TRBJ1-2	.	TRBD1	TGTGCCAGCAGCCTCGACAGGGCCCATGGCTACACCTTC	CASSLDRAHGYTF
TRBV18	TRBJ2-5	.	.	TGTGCCAGCTCACCAGTAGGGAGCGGGACCCAGTACTTC	CASSPVGSGTQYF
TRBV6-4	TRBJ1-5	.	.	TGTGCCAGCAGTGACTCCCTGGCAGCCCCACGGGATCAGCCCCAGCATTTT	CASSDSLAAPRDQPQHF
TRBV5-1	TRBJ2-7	.	TRBD1	TGCGCCAGCAGCACGGGGACAGGGGGCTCCTACGAGCAGTACTTC	CASSTGTGGSYEQYF
TRBV28	TRBJ1-1	.	.	TGTGCCAGCAGTTTAACATACAACACTGAAGCTTTCTTT	CASSLTYNTEAFF
TRBV9	TRBJ2-3	.	.	TGTGCCAGCAGCCCTACAACAGGTCCCGATACGCAGTATTTT	CASSPTTGPDTQYF
TRBV2	TRBJ1-2	.	TRBD1	TGTGCCAGCAGTGAAAGGATCAGGGGGCTTAATGGCTACACCTTC	CASSERIRGLNGYTF
TRBV21-1	TRBJ2-5	.	.	TGTGCCAGCAGCCCCCGACAGGGAACACGGGAGACCCAGTACTTC	CASSPRQGTRETQYF
TRBV6-1	TRBJ2-5	few	.	TGTGCCAGCAGTGACATAGCCGCCGGGACCCAGTACTTC	CASSDIAAGTQYF
TRBV27	TRBJ1-3	.	.	TGTGCCAGCAGTTTAAGTGGTTATGGCCGAAACACCATATATTTT	CASSLSGYGRNTIYF
TRBV4-1	TRBJ1-5	.	.	TGCGCCAGCAGCCAAGATCCCACGGTCCCCCAGCCCCAGCATTTT	CASSQDPTVPQPQHF
TRBV2	TRBJ1-2	.	.	TGTGCCAGCACCTTAGGGGCAGTTTATGGCTACACCTTC	CASTLGAVYGYTF
TRBV27	TRBJ2-3	.	.	TGTGCCAGCGGCTCGAACCGCGGGACAGATACGCAGTATTTT	CASGSNRGTDTQYF
TRBV29-1	TRBJ1-2	once	.	TGCAGCGTTGATAGGGACTTGATCAATGGCTACACCTTC	CSVDRDLINGYTF
TRBV19	TRBJ2-1	.	TRBD2	TGTGCCAGTAGTATCAGTAGCGGGTACTACAATGAGCAGTTCTTC	CASSISSGYYNEQFF
TRBV12-5	TRBJ1-2	.	TRBD1	TGTGCTAGTGGTCTAAGCCGCCGACAGGGGGTCGATGGCTACACCTTC	CASGLSRRQGVDGYTF
TRBV7-2	TRBJ2-5	.	TRBD2	TGTGCCAGCAGCTACGCTCGGACTAGCGGGGCCCACGAGACTCAGTACTTC	CASSYARTSGAHETQYF
TRBV5-5	TRBJ2-2	.	TRBD1	TGTGCCAGCAGCTCCATGACAGGGTGGGACGGGGAGCTGTTTTTT	CASSSMTGWDGELFF
TRBV10-1	TRBJ2-4	.	.	TGCGCCAGCAGTGACCCCGACACAAACATTCAGTACTTC	CASSDPDTNIQYF